This T cell receptor (beta chain) is from a study of lymphopenia after photon versus proton radiotherapy. Germline values: CDR1 MNHEY, CDR2 SMNVEV (reference sequence). This CDR3 is 14 amino acids long. J gave up 4 bases and V 2 bases, and 1 base lay outside the gene matches. Sequencing was performed with immunoSEQ multiplex PCR; in TCRdb, only in-frame clones are kept and a portion is missing. This sample yields 150,000 to 200,000 clones, of which approximately 86% are seen a single time; around 4.7% belongs to the top ten. This chain connects TRBV27 to TRBJ2-3, with TRBD2 matching over 9 bases. The sequenced sample was peripheral blood, obtained from a patient treated with photon-based radiotherapy. This TCR was recovered from a man aged 50-59 years with gastric cancer. The CDR3 coding sequence is TGTGCCAGCAGTTTAGGCGGGAGGGCAGATACGCAGTATTTT. Protein product: CASSLGGRADTQYF.